Listed below are T cell receptor beta chains from one sample, sequenced in a study of T cells after yellow fever vaccination. TCRdb reprocessed the 5' RACE reads via MiXCR and lists one record per CDR3 protein. In the table there are under 350,000 distinct CDR3 sequences, 4.1% of which are singletons. The sample was PBMCs, taken 5 days after the yellow fever booster vaccination. The receptor set was obtained from a young man who received the YFV17D yellow fever vaccine. The CDR3 runs from the conserved cysteine through the conserved F or W. The D gene is left open where the match is weak. The listing skips clone size in some rows; elsewhere it reads once, few, many or a size class.

NA	TRBV20-1	NA	TRBJ2-5	TGCAGTGCCCCCTTTGCGGGTCGGGAGACCCAGTACTTC	CSAPFAGRETQYF
NA	TRBV12-3/TRBV12-4	many	TRBJ2-4	TGTGCCAGCAGCCCAGGGCCCGGAGGGTACTTC	CASSPGPGGYF
TRBD2	TRBV6-1	NA	TRBJ2-2	TGTGCCAGCAGTAGGTTAGCGGGGGCCTACACCGGGGAGCTGTTTTTT	CASSRLAGAYTGELFF
NA	TRBV11-1	few	TRBJ2-3	TGTGCCAGCAGCTTACGACGATCCGGCTCGCAGTATTTT	CASSLRRSGSQYF
TRBD1	TRBV5-6	NA	TRBJ1-2	TGTGCCAGCAGCTACAGGGGGCAGGATGGCTACACCTTC	CASSYRGQDGYTF
NA	TRBV25-1	NA	TRBJ2-7	TGTGCCAGCAGTGAAGGGTACGGGACCTACGAGCAGTACTTC	CASSEGYGTYEQYF
NA	TRBV6-2/TRBV6-3	few	TRBJ2-7	TGTGCCAGCAGCGACCCCTACGAGCAGTACTTC	CASSDPYEQYF
NA	TRBV7-9	many	TRBJ2-1	TGTGCCAGCAGCTTTAGAAGGGGAAGCTCCTACAATGAGCAGTTCTTC	CASSFRRGSSYNEQFF
TRBD2	TRBV6-2/TRBV6-3	many	TRBJ2-1	TGTGCCAGCAGTCTTGGACTAGCGGGTTACTCCTACAATGAGCAGTTCTTC	CASSLGLAGYSYNEQFF
NA	TRBV30	once	TRBJ2-1	TGTGCCTGGAGCCCAATGGAGCAGTTCTTC	CAWSPMEQFF
TRBD1	TRBV2	few	TRBJ1-1	TGTGCCAGCAGTGATGACAGGGGGACTGAAGCTTTCTTT	CASSDDRGTEAFF
NA	TRBV27	many	TRBJ1-6	TGTGCCAGCACCGGGGGTTATTCACCCCTCCACTTT	CASTGGYSPLHF
NA	TRBV3-1	NA	TRBJ2-1	TGTGCCAGCAGCCAAGAATCACAGAGTTATTACAATGAGCAGTTCTTC	CASSQESQSYYNEQFF
NA	TRBV7-9	few	TRBJ2-3	TGTGCCAGCAGCTTAGCGGGCCACACAGATACGCAGTATTTT	CASSLAGHTDTQYF
NA	TRBV4-2	NA	TRBJ2-3	TGTGCCAGCAGCCTGACCCTCGGGGTGGATACGCAGTATTTT	CASSLTLGVDTQYF
NA	TRBV15	NA	TRBJ1-5	TGTGCCACCAGCAGAGTGGGGAGCAATCAGCCCCAGCATTTT	CATSRVGSNQPQHF
NA	TRBV6-5	NA	TRBJ1-2	TGTGCCAGCACCTTGAGAGGGAACTATGGCTACACCTTC	CASTLRGNYGYTF
NA	TRBV5-1	many	TRBJ1-2	TGCGCCAGCAGCTTGGACAGTGGCTACACCTTC	CASSLDSGYTF
NA	TRBV20-1	many	TRBJ1-1	TGCAGTGCGCTCAGGGAAACTGAAGCTTTCTTT	CSALRETEAFF
NA	TRBV27	NA	TRBJ2-7	TGTGCCAGCGGGGGGGCCTCCTACGAGCAGTACTTC	CASGGASYEQYF
NA	TRBV20-1	few	TRBJ2-4	TGCAGTGCTAGAGATCGGGGGGCCAAAAACATTCAGTACTTC	CSARDRGAKNIQYF
TRBD2	TRBV11-3	NA	TRBJ2-5	TGTGCCAGCAGCTTCACTAGCGGGGTTGGAGAGACCCAGTACTTC	CASSFTSGVGETQYF
NA	TRBV6-1	few	TRBJ2-7	TGTGCCACCGTGTCTGGGTCTCCGGCAGACAAGACCTACGAGCAGTACTTC	CATVSGSPADKTYEQYF
TRBD1	TRBV6-5	many	TRBJ1-1	TGTGCCAGCAGTTACTCGGCAGGGGGCCAGGGAACTGAAGCTTTCTTT	CASSYSAGGQGTEAFF
NA	TRBV29-1	NA	TRBJ1-2	TGCAGCGTTGAAGACCCAGGGAAGGGTTATGGCTACACCTTC	CSVEDPGKGYGYTF
TRBD1	TRBV18	many	TRBJ1-2	TGTGCCAGCTCACCACTTGATCTGGACAGGGTCTATGGCTACACCTTC	CASSPLDLDRVYGYTF
NA	TRBV28	many	TRBJ2-1	TGTGCCAGCAGTTTCGAATCGATCAATGAGCAGTTCTTC	CASSFESINEQFF
NA	TRBV4-1	many	TRBJ1-1	TGCGCCAGCAGGGGCTTAGACCTTTTGGTGTACACTGAAGCTTTCTTT	CASRGLDLLVYTEAFF
TRBD1	TRBV5-1	NA	TRBJ1-2	TGCGCCAGCAGCTTGGGCAGCGGCACGGGACAGGGGAATGGCTACACCTTC	CASSLGSGTGQGNGYTF
TRBD1	TRBV18	many	TRBJ1-4	TGTGCCAGCTCGCCAGCCCGGGACAGGTTTAATGGAAAACTGTTTTTT	CASSPARDRFNGKLFF
NA	TRBV10-3	few	TRBJ2-5	TGTGCCATCGCTCCGGCAGCACAAGAGACCCAGTACTTC	CAIAPAAQETQYF
NA	TRBV25-1	few	TRBJ2-5	TGTGCCAGCAGTGGAAGCGGGACAGGAAGACCCGAAGAGACCCAGTACTTC	CASSGSGTGRPEETQYF
NA	TRBV5-1	many	TRBJ2-3	TGCGCCAGCAGCTTGGTGTTCCTTAGCACAGATACGCAGTATTTT	CASSLVFLSTDTQYF
NA	TRBV15	NA	TRBJ2-5	TGTGCCACCAGCAGAGAGGTGGAAGAGACCCAGTACTTC	CATSREVEETQYF
NA	TRBV6-6	few	TRBJ2-5	TGTGCCAGCAGTTACGTCTCCTCTGGGGGGACCCAGTACTTC	CASSYVSSGGTQYF